Below, one TCR beta chain is given with its context. The antigen remains unidentified. The trim removed 10 bases at V and 6 bases at J, leaving 18 bases unmatched. This CDR3 is built from 16 residues. Follow-up blood was drawn about 14 weeks, roughly three months, after antiretroviral therapy began. Whole blood was used without fractionation, so all unsorted peripheral T cells were included. This record belongs to a study of HIV-infected patients and healthy controls. Alpha and beta constant-region primers primed reverse transcription of 500 to 550 ng RNA. Each of the alpha and beta chains got its own library through chain-specific third strand synthesis with indices. A short first PCR added P5 and P7 adapter elements and a second index. Via MiXCR, TCRdb re-called the 5' RACE reads, giving one row per CDR3 protein. The sample carries approximately 2,000 distinct CDR3 sequences, around 14% recorded once.

Study-level findings and limits: Treated samples reflected only about three months of therapy, arguably too short to observe immune reconstitution.

V gene TRBV12-3 or TRBV12-4 combines with J gene TRBJ2-1; 7 nucleotides match TRBD1. Sequencing was performed on blood, taken during antiretroviral therapy. The receptor was derived from an adult with HIV infection. CDR3 sequence: CAIVWPDEGAGNEQFF. In DNA, the CDR3 is TGTGCCATCGTATGGCCCGATGAGGGGGCCGGCAATGAGCAGTTCTTC.